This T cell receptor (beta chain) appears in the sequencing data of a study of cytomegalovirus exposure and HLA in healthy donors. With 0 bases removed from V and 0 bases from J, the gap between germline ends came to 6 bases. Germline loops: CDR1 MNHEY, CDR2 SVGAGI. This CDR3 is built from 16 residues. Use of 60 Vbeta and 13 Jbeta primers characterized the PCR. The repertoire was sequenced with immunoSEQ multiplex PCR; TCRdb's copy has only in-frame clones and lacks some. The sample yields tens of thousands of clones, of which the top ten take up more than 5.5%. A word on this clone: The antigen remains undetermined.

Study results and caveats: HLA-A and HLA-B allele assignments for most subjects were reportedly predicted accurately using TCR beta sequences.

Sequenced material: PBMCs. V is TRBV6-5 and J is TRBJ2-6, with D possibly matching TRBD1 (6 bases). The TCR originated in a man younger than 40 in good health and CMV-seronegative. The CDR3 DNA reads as TGTGCCAGCAGTTACTCAGGGGGCTCTGGGGCCAACGTCCTGACTTTC. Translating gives CASSYSGGSGANVLTF.